These T cell receptor beta chains were read from a single sample in a study of post-analysis software for immune sequencing data. From the PCR reads, TCRdb called clonotypes with MiXCR, one entry per CDR3 protein. In the table there are a few hundred thousand distinct CDR3 sequences, around 40% of which are singletons. Sequenced input: blood. The receptors were gathered from a girl under 18 with multiple sclerosis. Each CDR3 is given with its conserved first and last residue. The D gene is left open where the match is weak. Some rows have no size entry. The others give once, few or many, or a class for an expanded clone.

>TRBJ2-7|.|TRBV12-3/TRBV12-4|.
CASSFGDNLSYF
TGTGCCAGCAGTTTCGGCGACAACCTGAGTTACTTC
>TRBJ1-5|once|TRBV5-1|.
CASSLAGTYNQPQHF
TGCGCCAGCAGCTTGGCCGGGACATACAATCAGCCCCAGCATTTT
>TRBJ2-5|.|TRBV10-1|TRBD2
CASSYRSGTQETQYF
TGCGCCAGCAGCTACAGAAGCGGGACTCAAGAGACCCAGTACTTC
>TRBJ2-1|.|TRBV11-2|TRBD2
CASSNTETSGSRNEQFF
TGTGCCAGCAGCAACACGGAGACTAGCGGGAGCCGGAATGAGCAGTTCTTC
>TRBJ2-6|few|TRBV10-3|.
CAISESITLSSRGWSSGANVLTF
TGTGCCATCAGTGAGTCGATAACCCTTTCTTCGAGGGGTTGGTCGTCTGGGGCCAACGTCCTGACTTTC
>TRBJ2-1|few|TRBV28|.
CASTAYREDNEQFF
TGTGCCAGCACCGCCTACCGTGAGGACAATGAGCAGTTCTTC
>TRBJ2-7|.|TRBV5-1|.
CASSGRGAYEQYF
TGCGCCAGCAGTGGTAGAGGTGCCTACGAGCAGTACTTC
>TRBJ2-3|.|TRBV3-1|.
CASSQAAWTDTQYF
TGTGCCAGCAGCCAAGCAGCGTGGACAGATACGCAGTATTTT
>TRBJ2-7|.|TRBV6-5|.
CATGRGDEQYF
TGTGCCACGGGCAGGGGGGACGAGCAGTACTTC
>TRBJ1-2|.|TRBV9|.
CASSVDHLGGYTF
TGTGCCAGCAGCGTAGACCACTTAGGTGGCTACACCTTC
>TRBJ2-3|.|TRBV4-2|.
CASSQDQSTDTQYF
TGTGCCAGCAGCCAAGATCAATCAACAGATACGCAGTATTTT
>TRBJ2-5|.|TRBV4-1|.
CASSQLVAGQETQYF
TGCGCCAGCAGCCAACTGGTTGCGGGGCAAGAGACCCAGTACTTC
>TRBJ1-2|.|TRBV7-2|TRBD1
CASSMDRGAYDYTF
TGTGCCAGCAGCATGGACAGGGGGGCCTATGACTACACCTTC
>TRBJ2-7|few|TRBV5-1|TRBD2
CASSLVSGLAGDLPYEQYF
TGCGCCAGCAGCTTGGTATCGGGACTAGCGGGAGATCTCCCCTACGAGCAGTACTTC
>TRBJ2-7|.|TRBV6-2/TRBV6-3|TRBD1
CASGPGGDRINEQYF
TGTGCCAGCGGCCCCGGTGGGGACAGGATTAACGAGCAGTACTTC
>TRBJ2-5|.|TRBV2|.
CASMADGGIEGTQYF
TGTGCCAGCATGGCGGACGGTGGGATTGAAGGGACCCAGTACTTC
>TRBJ2-1|.|TRBV10-3|TRBD2
CAISESGTSASSYNEQFF
TGTGCCATCAGTGAGTCAGGGACTAGCGCGAGCTCCTACAATGAGCAGTTCTTC
>TRBJ2-5|.|TRBV21-1|.
CASSFAVSGQETQYF
TGTGCCAGCAGCTTCGCGGTGTCAGGACAAGAGACCCAGTACTTC
>TRBJ2-1|.|TRBV6-1|TRBD1
CASIRTGQDYNEQFF
TGTGCCAGCATCAGGACAGGGCAGGACTACAATGAGCAGTTCTTC
>TRBJ2-1|.|TRBV24-1|.
CATSGESRNGQFF
TGTGCCACCAGTGGGGAGAGTAGGAATGGGCAGTTCTTC
>TRBJ2-7|few|TRBV12-3/TRBV12-4|.
CASSRRLVPEQYF
TGTGCCAGCAGCCGCAGACTAGTTCCCGAGCAGTACTTC
>TRBJ2-5|few|TRBV11-2|TRBD2
CASSSGLAGIGGETQYF
TGTGCCAGCAGCTCTGGACTAGCGGGGATAGGGGGGGAGACCCAGTACTTC
>TRBJ2-3|once|TRBV27|TRBD2
CASSFGRTDTQYF
TGTGCCAGCAGTTTCGGGAGGACAGATACGCAGTATTTT
>TRBJ1-6|.|TRBV10-3|TRBD1
CAISESDRGYNSPLHF
TGTGCCATCAGTGAGTCGGACAGGGGCTATAATTCACCCCTCCACTTT
>TRBJ2-1|.|TRBV3-1|.
CTSSQEWGTRGNEQFF
TGTACCAGCAGCCAAGAGTGGGGAACGAGGGGGAATGAGCAGTTCTTC
>TRBJ1-2|.|TRBV6-5|.
CASSYDLNYGYTF
TGTGCCAGCAGTTATGACCTTAACTATGGCTACACCTTC
>TRBJ1-1|.|TRBV28|.
CASSPEKSKYMNTEAFF
TGTGCCAGCAGTCCCGAGAAGTCTAAGTATATGAACACTGAAGCTTTCTTT
>TRBJ2-5|few|TRBV5-1|TRBD1
CASSTGQGTREQYF
TGCGCCAGCAGCACCGGACAGGGGACCCGGGAGCAGTACTTC
>TRBJ2-3|.|TRBV2|TRBD2
CASSGTTSTDTQYF
TGTGCCAGCAGCGGGACTACAAGCACAGATACGCAGTATTTT
>TRBJ2-7|.|TRBV27|.
CASSLAGSPYEQYF
TGTGCCAGCAGTTTGGCGGGGAGCCCCTACGAGCAGTACTTC
>TRBJ2-7|.|TRBV20-1|TRBD1
CSARLLRTGGYEQYF
TGCAGTGCTAGACTACTTCGGACAGGGGGCTACGAGCAGTACTTC
>TRBJ2-5|few|TRBV5-1|TRBD2
CASSFQRERGETQYF
TGCGCCAGCAGCTTTCAGCGGGAGAGGGGAGAGACCCAGTACTTC
>TRBJ2-4|once|TRBV28|.
CASSLLGNSRAKNIQYF
TGTGCCAGCAGTTTATTAGGGAACAGCCGAGCCAAAAACATTCAGTACTTC
>TRBJ2-1|.|TRBV4-3|TRBD2
CASSQDSSGGYNEQFF
TGCGCCAGCAGCCAAGATAGTAGCGGGGGCTACAATGAGCAGTTCTTC
>TRBJ2-3|.|TRBV30|.
CAWSLGTADTQYF
TGTGCCTGGAGTTTGGGGACGGCAGATACGCAGTATTTT
>TRBJ2-1|.|TRBV20-1|TRBD2
CSARVTLAGEGVDEQFF
TGCAGTGCTAGAGTAACCCTAGCGGGAGAGGGGGTCGATGAGCAGTTCTTC
>TRBJ2-4|.|TRBV11-2|.
CASSWARTAFSVETKNIQYF
TGTGCCAGCAGCTGGGCTAGGACGGCCTTTTCGGTGGAAACCAAAAACATTCAGTACTTC
>TRBJ1-3|.|TRBV20-1|TRBD1
CSARQGNSIYF
TGCAGTGCCAGACAGGGAAATTCCATATATTTT
>TRBJ2-7|.|TRBV7-9|.
CASSPDSNNYEQYF
TGTGCCAGCAGCCCTGACAGTAATAACTACGAGCAGTACTTC
>TRBJ2-7|few|TRBV6-5|TRBD2
CASSYSLTSGSYGYEQYF
TGTGCCAGCAGTTACTCGTTGACTAGCGGGAGTTATGGGTACGAGCAGTACTTC
>TRBJ2-3|many|TRBV12-3/TRBV12-4|.
CASSLDRADTQYF
TGTGCCAGCAGTCTGGACAGAGCAGATACGCAGTATTTT
>TRBJ2-5|.|TRBV4-2|.
CASSQGTGSQETQYF
TGTGCCAGCAGCCAAGGGACTGGGAGCCAAGAGACCCAGTACTTC
>TRBJ2-4|.|TRBV20-1|.
CSARPTGRDKNIQYF
TGCAGTGCTAGGCCGACAGGGAGGGACAAAAACATTCAGTACTTC
>TRBJ2-7|.|TRBV7-3|.
CASSEGPTSNYEQYF
TGTGCCAGCAGCGAAGGACCGACCTCCAACTACGAGCAGTACTTC
>TRBJ2-3|.|TRBV6-4|.
CASSRAGTNTDTQYF
TGTGCCAGCAGCCGAGCCGGGACAAACACAGATACGCAGTATTTT
>TRBJ1-2|.|TRBV4-3|TRBD1
CASSLRQGEVYGYTF
TGCGCCAGCAGCCTTCGACAGGGTGAGGTCTATGGCTACACCTTC
>TRBJ2-7|few|TRBV5-1|TRBD2
CASRPGLARYEQYF
TGCGCCAGCCGACCGGGACTAGCGAGATACGAGCAGTACTTC
>TRBJ2-7|.|TRBV24-1|.
CATSDHVKGHEQYF
TGTGCCACCAGTGACCACGTTAAGGGGCACGAGCAGTACTTC
>TRBJ2-1|.|TRBV29-1|.
CSVEDPGSYSYNEQFF
TGCAGCGTTGAAGATCCGGGCAGTTATTCCTACAATGAGCAGTTCTTC
>TRBJ2-7|.|TRBV20-1|TRBD2
CSASSGTRAFYEQYF
TGCAGTGCTAGTAGTGGGACTAGAGCTTTCTACGAGCAGTACTTC
>TRBJ2-7|.|TRBV4-3|TRBD1
CASSQAQGAHEQYF
TGCGCCAGCAGCCAAGCACAGGGGGCCCACGAGCAGTACTTC
>TRBJ2-5|.|TRBV5-6|TRBD2
CASSLLTSGMGGNQETQYF
TGTGCCAGCAGCTTGTTAACTAGCGGGATGGGAGGGAATCAAGAGACCCAGTACTTC